This is a list of T cell receptor beta chains from one sample in a study of CD8 T cell repertoires and HIV-1 epitope variants. Repertoires were generated with immunoSEQ multiplex PCR, while TCRdb's copy carries only in-frame clones and drops some. The sample records roughly 6,000 clones, roughly 65% being singletons. These TCRs are of unknown antigen specificity. Sample: cultured CD8+ T cells derived from PBMCs. The receptors come from a male donor with HIV. CDR3s include the opening cysteine and the closing phenylalanine or tryptophan. D genes are given only for firm matches. A row's size may be missing; if present it is once, few, many or a size class.

clone size: -
J gene: TRBJ1-5
D gene: -
V gene: TRBV19
CDR3 DNA: TGTGCCAGTAGTACTAGGGAGGCCCAGCCCCAGCATTTT
CDR3 protein: CASSTREAQPQHF

clone size: -
J gene: TRBJ1-4
D gene: TRBD1
V gene: TRBV2
CDR3 DNA: TGTGCCAGCAGGGGGACAGGGGAGTATGAAAAACTGTTTTTT
CDR3 protein: CASRGTGEYEKLFF

clone size: -
J gene: TRBJ1-2
D gene: -
V gene: TRBV5-6
CDR3 DNA: TGTGCCAGCAGCCATACATCTAGGACAGCAGCTGGCTACACCTTC
CDR3 protein: CASSHTSRTAAGYTF

clone size: few
J gene: TRBJ1-2
D gene: -
V gene: TRBV5-6
CDR3 DNA: TGTGCCAGCACCCCCTTGGGTGGTGGCTACACCTTC
CDR3 protein: CASTPLGGGYTF

clone size: -
J gene: TRBJ2-7
D gene: -
V gene: TRBV7-2
CDR3 DNA: TGTGCCAGCAGCTTAGCCGGTGGACTCGTGGCTAACCCCTACGAGCAGTACTTC
CDR3 protein: CASSLAGGLVANPYEQYF

clone size: large
J gene: TRBJ2-1
D gene: TRBD2
V gene: TRBV19
CDR3 DNA: TGTGCCAGTAGTATACAGCCGGGACTAGCGGGAGATTTCTTAGATGAGCAGTTCTTC
CDR3 protein: CASSIQPGLAGDFLDEQFF

clone size: few
J gene: TRBJ1-1
D gene: -
V gene: TRBV19
CDR3 DNA: TGTGCCAGTAGGAACGGGGGGTCCACTGAAGCTTTCTTT
CDR3 protein: CASRNGGSTEAFF

clone size: -
J gene: TRBJ2-2
D gene: TRBD1
V gene: TRBV11-2
CDR3 DNA: TGTGCCAGCAGCCCCGGACAGGGGGCCAACACCGGGGAGCTGTTTTTT
CDR3 protein: CASSPGQGANTGELFF

clone size: few
J gene: TRBJ2-7
D gene: TRBD1
V gene: TRBV11-2
CDR3 DNA: TGTGCCAGCAGCTTAACCGGGACAGGGAGAAACGAGCAGTACTTC
CDR3 protein: CASSLTGTGRNEQYF

clone size: -
J gene: TRBJ1-1
D gene: TRBD1
V gene: TRBV7-9
CDR3 DNA: TGTGCCAGCAGCCTGACAGGGGATACTGAAGCTTTCTTT
CDR3 protein: CASSLTGDTEAFF

clone size: -
J gene: TRBJ2-7
D gene: TRBD1
V gene: TRBV28
CDR3 DNA: TGTGCCAGCAGATCCCAGCCGGGACAGGGCGCCTACGAGCAGTACTTC
CDR3 protein: CASRSQPGQGAYEQYF

clone size: -
J gene: TRBJ2-1
D gene: -
V gene: TRBV19
CDR3 DNA: TGTGCCAGTAGTACTCGAGCTTGGAAGCAGGGCAATGAGCAGTTCTTC
CDR3 protein: CASSTRAWKQGNEQFF

clone size: -
J gene: TRBJ2-1
D gene: -
V gene: TRBV2
CDR3 DNA: TGTGCCAGCAATTATGGGTCCTACAATGAGCAGTTCTTC
CDR3 protein: CASNYGSYNEQFF

clone size: -
J gene: TRBJ2-2
D gene: TRBD2
V gene: TRBV27
CDR3 DNA: TGTGCCAGCAGTTCATCCCGGACTAGCGGTCACACCGGGGAGCTGTTTTTT
CDR3 protein: CASSSSRTSGHTGELFF

clone size: few
J gene: TRBJ1-3
D gene: -
V gene: TRBV9
CDR3 DNA: TGTGCCAGCAGCCCTACGGGGTCCTCTGGAAACACCATATATTTT
CDR3 protein: CASSPTGSSGNTIYF

clone size: -
J gene: TRBJ2-7
D gene: TRBD2
V gene: TRBV25-1
CDR3 DNA: TGTGCCACCGGAGGCGCTAGCGGTTACGAGCAGTACTTC
CDR3 protein: CATGGASGYEQYF

clone size: -
J gene: TRBJ2-4
D gene: -
V gene: TRBV6-5
CDR3 DNA: TGTGCCAGCAGTTACTCTAATGGGGAGGACATTCAGTACTTC
CDR3 protein: CASSYSNGEDIQYF

clone size: -
J gene: TRBJ2-1
D gene: TRBD2
V gene: TRBV7-2
CDR3 DNA: TGTGCCAGCAGCTTGGGCGGGAGGGGCTCCTACAATGAGCAGTTCTTC
CDR3 protein: CASSLGGRGSYNEQFF

clone size: large
J gene: TRBJ2-7
D gene: -
V gene: TRBV27
CDR3 DNA: TGTGCCAGCAGCTTAACCTCAGGGACTTTCGCCTACGAGCAGTACTTC
CDR3 protein: CASSLTSGTFAYEQYF

clone size: -
J gene: TRBJ2-7
D gene: -
V gene: TRBV6-1
CDR3 DNA: TGTGCCACTTCGTACATTTCCTACGAGCAGTACTTC
CDR3 protein: CATSYISYEQYF

clone size: -
J gene: TRBJ2-1
D gene: -
V gene: TRBV7-9
CDR3 DNA: TGTGCCAGCAGCTTAGGGACTGAGCAGTTCTTC
CDR3 protein: CASSLGTEQFF

clone size: -
J gene: TRBJ1-1
D gene: -
V gene: TRBV4-1
CDR3 DNA: TGCGCCAGCAGCGCCGGAGATGGGTCTGAAACTGAAGCTTTCTTT
CDR3 protein: CASSAGDGSETEAFF

clone size: -
J gene: TRBJ2-7
D gene: TRBD1
V gene: TRBV10-3
CDR3 DNA: TGTGCCATCAGTGCGGGGGGACAGGGCCCGTACGAGCAGTACTTC
CDR3 protein: CAISAGGQGPYEQYF

clone size: -
J gene: TRBJ2-1
D gene: TRBD2
V gene: TRBV18
CDR3 DNA: TGTGCCAGCTCACCGGGACTAACCTACAATGAGCAGTTCTTC
CDR3 protein: CASSPGLTYNEQFF